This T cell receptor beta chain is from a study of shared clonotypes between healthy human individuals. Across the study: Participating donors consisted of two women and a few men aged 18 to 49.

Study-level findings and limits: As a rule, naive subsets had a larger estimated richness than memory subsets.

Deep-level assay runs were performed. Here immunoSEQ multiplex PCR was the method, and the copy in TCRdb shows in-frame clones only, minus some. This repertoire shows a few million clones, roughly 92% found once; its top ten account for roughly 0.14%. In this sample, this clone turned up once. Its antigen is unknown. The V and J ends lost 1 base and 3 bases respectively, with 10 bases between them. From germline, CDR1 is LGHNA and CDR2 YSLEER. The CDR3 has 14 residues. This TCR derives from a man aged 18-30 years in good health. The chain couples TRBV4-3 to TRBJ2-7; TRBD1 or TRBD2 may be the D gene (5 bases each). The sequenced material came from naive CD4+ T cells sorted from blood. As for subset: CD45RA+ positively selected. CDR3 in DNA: TGCGCCAGCAGCCAAGGTCATGGGGGCTACGAGCAGTACTTC. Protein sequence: CASSQGHGGYEQYF.